The 30 T cell receptor beta chains presented below share a single source sample, sequenced in a study of blood T cell repertoires in COVID-19. This table comes from immunoSEQ multiplex PCR, and its TCRdb copy is limited to in-frame clones, with some not included. The table includes hundreds of thousands of clones, about 87% detected once. Sequencing was done on a sample of peripheral blood. The receptors here all came from a woman aged 25 to 39 who had recovered from COVID-19.

V usage is TRBV18 and J usage is TRBJ1-1; 8 bases agree with TRBD1. Germline V gene sequence: CDR1 KGHSH, CDR2 LQKENI. V gave up 2 bases and J gave up 7 bases; unmatched junction bases: 3. The CDR3 spans 13 residues. CDR3 nucleotide sequence: TGTGCCAGCTCACCAGGGACAGGAAGTGAAGCTTTCTTT. As protein: CASSPGTGSEAFF.

The chain joins TRBV18 to TRBJ1-3; D possibly corresponds to TRBD1 (5 bases). Deletions cut 3 bases from V and 3 bases from J, with 9 bases between. The CDR3 covers 14 residues. Germline V lookup: CDR1 KGHSH, CDR2 LQKENI. CDR3 bases: TGTGCCAGCTCACCGGGGGGACTTGGAAACACCATATATTTT. Its protein product is CASSPGGLGNTIYF.

This chain links TRBV9 with TRBJ2-2; maybe TRBD2 (5 bases). The CDR3 contains 15 residues. Trimming cost V 0 bases and J 4 bases, with 10 bases left between them. Germline CDR1 SGDLS, CDR2 YYNGEE. CDR3: CASSVEAGTTGELFF. The CDR3 DNA sequence: TGTGCCAGCAGCGTAGAGGCGGGCACCACCGGGGAGCTGTTTTTT.

V gene TRBV5-1 combines with J gene TRBJ1-6, with D tentatively TRBD1 (6 bases). This CDR3 spans 15 amino acids. From germline, CDR1 is SGHRS and CDR2 YFSETQ. Trimming stripped 5 bases from V and 1 base from J, with 10 bases between. CDR3 residues: CASRDRTSYNSPLHF. CDR3 bases: TGCGCCAGCAGAGACAGGACGTCCTATAATTCACCCCTCCACTTT. Combining the CDR3 with reference TRBV5-1 and TRBJ1-6 gives the whole variable domain KAGVTQTPRYLIKTRGQQVTLSCSPISGHRSVSWYQQTPGQGLQFLFEYFSETQRNKGNFPGRFSGRQFSNSRSEMNVSTLELGDSALYLCASRDRTSYNSPLHFGNGTRLTVT.

V usage is TRBV6-5 and J usage is TRBJ1-1; maybe TRBD1 (5 bases). Trimming left V 2 bases short and J 1 base short, with 8 bases between. Germline V gene data show CDR1 as MNHEY and CDR2 as SVGAGI. The CDR3 sequence is 14 residues long. CDR3 region: CASSYNDRNTEAFF. The CDR3 nucleotides are TGTGCCAGCAGTTACAACGACAGGAACACTGAAGCTTTCTTT.

The chain carries TRBV4-3 and TRBJ2-1, with 7 nucleotides matching TRBD1. Germline loops: CDR1 LGHNA, CDR2 YSLEER. The CDR3 is 19 residues long. J gave up 12 bases and V 0 bases, and 23 bases lay outside the gene matches. CDR3 loop: CASSQDSPRDSYTPLGQFF. CDR3 nucleotide sequence: TGCGCCAGCAGCCAAGACAGCCCCCGGGACAGCTATACTCCCTTGGGGCAGTTCTTC.

This chain links TRBV7-7 with TRBJ2-5; a possible D gene is TRBD1 (6 bases). Trimming stripped 1 base from V and 6 bases from J, with 15 bases between. The germline CDR1 and CDR2 sequences are SSHAT and FNYEAQ (reference sequence). The CDR3 extends over 15 amino acids. The CDR3 DNA reads TGTGCCAGCAGCTTAGAACAGGGTAGGGACCAGACCCAGTACTTC. It specifies CASSLEQGRDQTQYF.

V is TRBV1 and J is TRBJ2-1; the DNA was not used to check the table's D call, TRBD2. TRBV1 is given as a pseudogene. This CDR3 contains 17 residues. The chain's CDR3 is CTSSQSAASGQLGEQFF. CDR3 DNA sequence: TGCACCAGCAGCCAGTCCGCAGCTAGCGGACAGTTGGGTGAGCAGTTCTTC.

This sequence joins TRBV2 and TRBJ1-5; a possible D gene is TRBD1 (5 bases). Trimming took off 8 bases at V and 6 bases at J, with 14 bases between the two ends. The CDR3 length is 13 residues. Germline V gene data show CDR1 as SNHLY and CDR2 as FYNNEI. In DNA form, the CDR3 reads TGTGCCAGCGGTTCACAGGTTAGTCAGCCCCAGCATTTT. Its protein is CASGSQVSQPQHF.

The chain recombines TRBV5-1 with TRBJ2-3, with TRBD1 as a possible D gene (6 bases). Germline V gives CDR1 SGHRS, CDR2 YFSETQ. The length of the CDR3 is 14 residues. V lost 3 bases to trimming and J lost 0 bases, with 8 bases between them. The CDR3 region has the DNA TGCGCCAGCAGCTACGGACAGAGCACAGATACGCAGTATTTT. Translation: CASSYGQSTDTQYF.

CDR3 loop: CASSSGTSGGRNASSYNEQFF. The DNA of the CDR3 is TGTGCCAGCAGCTCGGGGACTAGCGGGGGCCGAAACGCTAGCTCCTACAATGAGCAGTTCTTC. This rearrangement joins TRBV7-6 to TRBJ2-1; 14 bases are shared with TRBD2. Germline V gene lookup returns CDR1 SGHVS and CDR2 FNYEAQ. Unmatched junction bases numbered 14, after V lost 4 bases and J lost 0 bases. The CDR3 totals 21 residues.

There are a few counts of this clone. This CDR3 is CASSSPRGSPLHF. CDR3 nucleotides: TGTGCCAGCAGCTCCCCTCGGGGTTCACCCCTCCACTTT. The chain combines TRBV7-2 with TRBJ1-6; D not resolved. Deletions cut 4 bases from V and 9 bases from J, with 10 bases between. The V gene's germline CDR1 is SGHTA and CDR2 FQGNSA. The CDR3 contains 13 residues.

The chain combines TRBV19 with TRBJ1-1; 9 nucleotides align to TRBD1. This CDR3 region has 13 residues. V lost 9 bases and J lost 6; bases outside the gene matches: 8. Germline CDR1 reads LNHDA; CDR2 reads SQIVND (reference sequence). CDR3 sequence: CASRDRVWAEAFF. In DNA, the CDR3 is TGTGCCAGCAGGGACAGGGTGTGGGCTGAAGCTTTCTTT.

This clone is a singleton in its sample. The J gene is TRBJ2-3, the V gene TRBV4-2, with 8 bases matching TRBD2. The CDR3 spans 14 residues. With 4 bases clipped from V and 6 bases from J, the junction kept 6 bases outside the gene matches. CDR1 is LGHNA and CDR2 is YNFKEQ in the germline V gene. The CDR3 loop reads CASSPRASGDTQYF. The CDR3 bases are TGTGCCAGCAGCCCTCGCGCTAGCGGGGATACGCAGTATTTT.

This clone has just one count. The chain carries TRBV12-3 or TRBV12-4 and TRBJ2-2, with 11 nucleotides matching TRBD1. The CDR3 sequence is 13 residues long. V lost 7 bases and J lost 8; bases outside the gene matches: 3. DNA of the CDR3: TGTGCCAGCAAGGGACAGGGGGAAGGGGAGCTGTTTTTT. As protein: CASKGQGEGELFF.

This chain uses TRBV24-1 with TRBJ1-1; TRBD1 matches 10 bases. Looked up from germline, CDR1 is KGHDR and CDR2 is SFDVKD. With 0 bases clipped from V and 5 bases from J, the junction kept 8 bases outside the gene matches. The CDR3 sequence is 17 residues long. The CDR3 sequence is CATSDLRGGQGRTEAFF. As DNA, the CDR3 is TGTGCCACCAGTGATTTGCGAGGGGGACAGGGGCGTACTGAAGCTTTCTTT.

The chain carries TRBV5-1 and TRBJ1-1, with D unclear. Trimming left V 1 base short and J 0 bases short, with 7 bases between. This CDR3 is built from 14 residues. In germline, CDR1 is SGHRS, CDR2 YFSETQ. Here the CDR3 DNA reads TGCGCCAGCAGCTTGTTCAACATGAACACTGAAGCTTTCTTT. Translating gives CASSLFNMNTEAFF. Based on the CDR3 plus reference TRBV5-1 and TRBJ1-1, the full variable domain is KAGVTQTPRYLIKTRGQQVTLSCSPISGHRSVSWYQQTPGQGLQFLFEYFSETQRNKGNFPGRFSGRQFSNSRSEMNVSTLELGDSALYLCASSLFNMNTEAFFGQGTRLTVV.

This clone was recorded once. V and J are TRBV18 and TRBJ2-1, with a possible D match to TRBD1 (6 bases). The V and J ends lost 6 bases and 7 bases respectively, with 10 bases between them. In germline, CDR1 is KGHSH, CDR2 LQKENI. The CDR3 spans 12 residues. The CDR3 nucleotides are TGTGCCAGCTCCCGGACAGTAAATGAGCAGTTCTTC. It is translated as CASSRTVNEQFF.

This sequence joins TRBV7-9 and TRBJ1-2; D gene ambiguous. V was shortened by 2 bases and J by 2 bases, with 15 bases between the two germline ends. Germline-derived CDR1 and CDR2 are SEHNR and FQNEAQ (reference sequence). The CDR3 sequence is 16 residues long. The CDR3 reads CASSLLQRERNYGYTF. CDR3 coding DNA: TGTGCCAGCAGCTTACTCCAAAGGGAGCGGAACTATGGCTACACCTTC.

This chain links TRBV18 with TRBJ1-3, with a tentative D call TRBD1 (5 bases). The CDR3 runs 17 residues. The germline V gene encodes CDR1 KGHSH and CDR2 LQKENI. Trimming took off 0 bases at V and 3 bases at J, with 15 bases between the two ends. This CDR3 is CASSPPSGAPGGNTIYF. CDR3 sequence (DNA): TGTGCCAGCTCACCACCGTCTGGGGCACCAGGTGGAAACACCATATATTTT.

J is TRBJ2-1 and V is TRBV5-1; TRBD2 matches 14 bases. The CDR3 length is 17 residues. V trimming: 3 bases; J trimming: 8 bases; junction bases outside the gene matches: 10. The germline V gene encodes CDR1 SGHRS and CDR2 YFSETQ. This CDR3 reads CASSSLTSGGEWHEQFF. The CDR3, as DNA: TGCGCCAGCAGCTCTTTGACTAGCGGGGGGGAGTGGCATGAGCAGTTCTTC.

The chain has TRBV27 and TRBJ2-5; possibly TRBD1 for D (6 bases). CDR3 length: 17 residues. From germline, CDR1 is MNHEY and CDR2 SMNVEV (reference sequence). Deletions cut 2 bases from V and 2 bases from J, with 18 bases between. The CDR3 DNA follows: TGTGCCAGCAGTTTAAGACCTCCGGGACAAGCTCAAGAGACCCAGTACTTC. It codes for CASSLRPPGQAQETQYF.

This clone came up many times. The J gene is TRBJ2-1, the V gene TRBV6-4, with 9 bases aligning to TRBD2. Trimming removed 0 bases from V and 6 bases from J; junction bases left unmatched: 6. Germline loops: CDR1 MRHNA, CDR2 SNTAGT. The CDR3 is 16 amino acids. CDR3 residues: CASSDSSSGGPNEQFF. The DNA of the CDR3 is TGTGCCAGCAGTGACTCGTCGAGCGGGGGGCCCAATGAGCAGTTCTTC.

This chain joins TRBV2 and TRBJ2-3, with a weak D call TRBD1 (6 bases). Germline V gives CDR1 SNHLY, CDR2 FYNNEI. The CDR3 consists of 16 residues. The germline V and J ends were trimmed by 3 bases and 5 bases, with 18 bases remaining between them. CDR3 sequence reads: CASSDTGSPGQDTQYF. Written as DNA, the CDR3 is TGTGCCAGCAGTGACACAGGATCTCCGGGACAAGATACGCAGTATTTT.

This clone was detected only once. The chain is built from TRBV9 and TRBJ1-1; D is undetermined. The V end was cut by 4 bases, the J end by 0 bases, with 10 bases between. Germline-derived CDR1 and CDR2 are SGDLS and YYNGEE. The CDR3 has 14 residues. Written as DNA, the CDR3 is TGTGCCAGCAGCCAAACCGCGATGAACACTGAAGCTTTCTTT. Its translation: CASSQTAMNTEAFF.

The chain uses TRBV7-8 and TRBJ2-3, with TRBD2 as a possible D gene (6 bases). The germline V and J ends were trimmed by 2 bases and 4 bases, with 10 bases remaining between them. The CDR3 loop spans 14 amino acids. Germline V CDR1 and CDR2: SGHVS, FQNEAQ. The CDR3 nucleotides read TGTGCCAGCAGCTTATTCGGGGGTCCAGATACGCAGTATTTT. Its protein is CASSLFGGPDTQYF.

This rearrangement joins TRBV7-9 to TRBJ2-7, with 7 bases matching TRBD1. The CDR3 totals 14 residues. V gave up 5 bases and J gave up 0 bases; unmatched junction bases: 4. Germline loops: CDR1 SEHNR, CDR2 FQNEAQ (reference sequence). The chain's CDR3 is CASSPQGTSYEQYF. The CDR3 nucleotides read TGTGCCAGCAGCCCACAGGGGACCTCCTACGAGCAGTACTTC.

The chain uses TRBV6-5 and TRBJ2-2; possible D gene TRBD1, 6 bases. This CDR3 is 14 amino acids long. Trimming removed 5 bases from V and 7 bases from J, with 14 bases in between. CDR1 is MNHEY, CDR2 SVGAGI, per germline. The CDR3 DNA sequence: TGTGCCAGCAGTCCACCGAGGGGGATCGGGGAGCTGTTTTTT. Translated, it gives CASSPPRGIGELFF.

As DNA, the CDR3 is TGTGCCAGCAGTTTATTTGCCGGGGTGGATGGAAACACCATATATTTT. It is translated as CASSLFAGVDGNTIYF. V usage is TRBV28 and J usage is TRBJ1-3, with D hard to call. The V and J ends lost 1 base and 3 bases respectively, with 13 bases between them. This CDR3 contains 16 residues. Germline CDR1 MDHEN, CDR2 SYDVKM.

The chain combines TRBV6-4 with TRBJ2-1, with 8 nucleotides matching TRBD1. V was pared by 7 bases and J by 2 bases, with 10 bases of the junction left unmatched. This CDR3 spans 16 amino acids. CDR1 and CDR2 from the germline V gene are MRHNA and SNTAGT. DNA for the CDR3: TGTGCCAGCAACCCTGACCCGGACAGGGCCTACAATGAGCAGTTCTTC. Translation gives CASNPDPDRAYNEQFF.